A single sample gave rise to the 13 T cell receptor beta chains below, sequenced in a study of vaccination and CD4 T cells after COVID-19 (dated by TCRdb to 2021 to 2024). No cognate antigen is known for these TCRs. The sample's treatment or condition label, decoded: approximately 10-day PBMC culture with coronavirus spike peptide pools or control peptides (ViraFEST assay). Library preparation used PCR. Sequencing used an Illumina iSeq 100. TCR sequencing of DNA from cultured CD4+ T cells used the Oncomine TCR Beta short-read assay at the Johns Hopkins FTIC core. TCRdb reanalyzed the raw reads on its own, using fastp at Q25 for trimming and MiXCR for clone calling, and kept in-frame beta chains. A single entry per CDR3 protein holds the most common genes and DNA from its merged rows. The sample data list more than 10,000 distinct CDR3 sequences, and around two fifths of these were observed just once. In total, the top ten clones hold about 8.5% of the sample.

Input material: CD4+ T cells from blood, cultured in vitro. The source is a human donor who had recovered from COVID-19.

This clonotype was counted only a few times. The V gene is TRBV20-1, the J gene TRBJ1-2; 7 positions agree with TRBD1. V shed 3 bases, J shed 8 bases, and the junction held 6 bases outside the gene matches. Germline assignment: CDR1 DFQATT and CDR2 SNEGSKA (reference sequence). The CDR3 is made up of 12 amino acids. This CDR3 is CSASARGSGYTF. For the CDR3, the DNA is TGCAGTGCTAGCGCCAGGGGGTCGGGCTACACCTTC.

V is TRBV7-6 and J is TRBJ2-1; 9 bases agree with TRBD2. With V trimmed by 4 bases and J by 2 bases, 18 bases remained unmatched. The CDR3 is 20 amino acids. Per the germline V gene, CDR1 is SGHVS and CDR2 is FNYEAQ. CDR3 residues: CASSSMGGGRAAEAYNEQFF. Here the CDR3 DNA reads TGTGCCAGCAGCTCGATGGGTGGCGGGAGGGCAGCGGAGGCCTACAATGAGCAGTTCTTC.

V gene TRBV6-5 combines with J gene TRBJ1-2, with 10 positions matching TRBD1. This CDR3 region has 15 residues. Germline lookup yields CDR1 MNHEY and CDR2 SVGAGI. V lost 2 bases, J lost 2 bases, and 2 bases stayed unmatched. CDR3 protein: CASSYPTGGNYGYTF. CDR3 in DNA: TGTGCCAGCAGTTACCCGACAGGGGGCAACTATGGCTACACCTTC.

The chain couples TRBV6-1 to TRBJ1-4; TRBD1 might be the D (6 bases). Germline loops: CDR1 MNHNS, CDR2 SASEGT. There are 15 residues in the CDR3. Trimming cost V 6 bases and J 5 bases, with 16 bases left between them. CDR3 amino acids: CASRDRGEANEKLFF. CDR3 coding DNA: TGTGCCAGCAGGGATAGGGGGGAGGCCAATGAAAAACTGTTTTTT.

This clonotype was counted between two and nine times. CDR3 protein: CASSEGRIGWDYGYTF. For the CDR3, the DNA is TGTGCCAGCAGTGAAGGCCGTATAGGATGGGACTATGGCTACACCTTC. This rearrangement joins TRBV2 to TRBJ1-2; D is uncertain. V was clipped by 1 base and J by 3 bases, with 15 bases between them. This CDR3 is built from 16 residues. Germline loops: CDR1 SNHLY, CDR2 FYNNEI. The whole variable domain, remainder taken from reference TRBV2 and TRBJ1-2, is EPEVTQTPSHQVTQMGQEVILRCVPISNHLYFYWYRQILGQKVEFLVSFYNNEISEKSEIFDDQFSVERPDGSNFTLKIRSTKLEDSAMYFCASSEGRIGWDYGYTFGSGTRLTVV.

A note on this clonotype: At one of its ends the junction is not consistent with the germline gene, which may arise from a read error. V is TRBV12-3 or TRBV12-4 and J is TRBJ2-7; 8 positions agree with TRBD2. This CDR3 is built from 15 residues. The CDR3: CASSLEVENSGASTF. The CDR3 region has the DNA TGTGCCAGCAGTTTGGAGGTAGAGAATAGCGGGGCCTCTACCTTC.

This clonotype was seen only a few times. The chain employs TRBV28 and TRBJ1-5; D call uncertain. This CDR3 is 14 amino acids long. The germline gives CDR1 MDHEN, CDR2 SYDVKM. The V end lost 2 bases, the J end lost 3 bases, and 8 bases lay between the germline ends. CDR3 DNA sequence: TGTGCCAGCAGTTTAGGTCAGAACAATCAGCCCCAGCATTTT. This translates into CASSLGQNNQPQHF.

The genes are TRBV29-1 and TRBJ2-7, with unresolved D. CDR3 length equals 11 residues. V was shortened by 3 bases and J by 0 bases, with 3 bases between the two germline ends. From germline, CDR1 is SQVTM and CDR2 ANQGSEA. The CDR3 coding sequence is TGCAGCGTTGAGCACTCCTACGAGCAGTACTTC. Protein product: CSVEHSYEQYF.

CDR3 coding DNA: TGCGCCAGCAGCCATACGAGGGGCACTGAAGCTTTCTTT. Its protein product is CASSHTRGTEAFF. This chain joins TRBV5-1 and TRBJ1-1; weak D call: TRBD1 (5 bases). Trimming took off 4 bases at V and 4 bases at J, with 11 bases between the two ends. Germline CDR1 reads SGHRS; CDR2 reads YFSETQ. CDR3 size: 13 residues.

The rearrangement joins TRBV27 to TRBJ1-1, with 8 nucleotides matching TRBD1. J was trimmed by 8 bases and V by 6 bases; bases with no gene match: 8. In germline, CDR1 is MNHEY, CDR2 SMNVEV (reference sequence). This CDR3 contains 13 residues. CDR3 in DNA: TGTGCCAGCAGAAGTTCCGGGGACAGGGAAGCTTTCTTT. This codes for CASRSSGDREAFF.

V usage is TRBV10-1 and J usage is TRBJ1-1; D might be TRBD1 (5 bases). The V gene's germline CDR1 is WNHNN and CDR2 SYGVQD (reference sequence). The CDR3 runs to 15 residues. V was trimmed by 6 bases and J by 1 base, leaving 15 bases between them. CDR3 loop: CASRGGGKPNTEAFF. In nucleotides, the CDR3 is TGCGCCAGCAGGGGGGGGGGTAAACCGAACACTGAAGCTTTCTTT.

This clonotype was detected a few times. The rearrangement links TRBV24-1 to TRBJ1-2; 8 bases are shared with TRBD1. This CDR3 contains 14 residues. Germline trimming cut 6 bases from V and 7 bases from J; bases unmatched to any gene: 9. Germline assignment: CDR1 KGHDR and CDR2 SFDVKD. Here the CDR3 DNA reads TGTGCCACCAGTAGGGCAGGGGGCGATGGTGGCTACACCTTC. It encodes CATSRAGGDGGYTF.

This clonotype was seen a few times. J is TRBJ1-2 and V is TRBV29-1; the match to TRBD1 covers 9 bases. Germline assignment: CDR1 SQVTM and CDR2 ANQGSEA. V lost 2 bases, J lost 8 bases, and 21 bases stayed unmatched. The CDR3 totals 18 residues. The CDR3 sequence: CSVELGYYDLGTGNGYTF. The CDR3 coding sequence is TGCAGCGTTGAATTGGGTTACTACGACCTCGGGACAGGGAACGGCTACACCTTC.